One and the same sample provided the 25 T cell receptor beta chains below, sequenced in a study of blood T cell repertoires in COVID-19. Repertoires were generated with immunoSEQ multiplex PCR, while TCRdb's copy carries only in-frame clones and drops some. The sample contains roughly 410,000 clones, around nine tenths of which appear only once. The sample taken for sequencing was peripheral blood. The receptors originated from a woman in her thirties or forties with COVID-19, enrolled during active disease.

This clone was seen a few times. The junction departs from germline at one end; a sequencing error may be responsible. The J gene is TRBJ2-7, the V gene TRBV7-7; D is possibly TRBD1 (5 bases). Germline loops: CDR1 SSHAT, CDR2 FNYEAQ (reference sequence). The CDR3 has 13 amino acids. The CDR3 DNA sequence: TGTGCTAGCAGCGCCGGACACATCGGCGAGCAGTACTTC. Residues: CASSAGHIGEQYF.

The rearrangement uses TRBV2 and TRBJ1-1; maybe TRBD1 (6 bases). The CDR3 is 16 residues long. V lost 7 bases to trimming and J lost 0 bases, with 18 bases between them. The germline gives CDR1 SNHLY, CDR2 FYNNEI. In DNA form, the CDR3 reads TGTGCCAGCAAGTCGGGCTGGACAGCCATGAACACTGAAGCTTTCTTT. Protein: CASKSGWTAMNTEAFF.

This clone was seen a few times. V gene TRBV19 combines with J gene TRBJ1-2; TRBD1 is a possible D gene (5 bases). The CDR3 has 14 amino acids. V lost 3 bases and J 5 bases, leaving 13 bases between the germline ends. Germline loops: CDR1 LNHDA, CDR2 SQIVND (reference sequence). CDR3: CASSITRGPYGYTF. The CDR3 DNA sequence: TGTGCCAGTAGTATTACGCGGGGCCCTTATGGCTACACCTTC. The entire variable domain, with the rest obtained from reference TRBV19 and TRBJ1-2, is as follows: DGGITQSPKYLFRKEGQNVTLSCEQNLNHDAMYWYRQDPGQGLRLIYYSQIVNDFQKGDIAEGYSVSREKKESFPLTVTSAQKNPTAFYLCASSITRGPYGYTFGSGTRLTVV.

The CDR3 sequence: CATHKRPGNTIYF. Written as DNA, the CDR3 is TGTGCCACCCATAAGAGGCCTGGAAACACCATATATTTT. V is TRBV7-9 and J is TRBJ1-3; D uncertain. V lost 10 bases and J lost 2, with 12 bases in between. The CDR3 totals 13 residues. Germline V CDR1 and CDR2: SEHNR, FQNEAQ (reference sequence).

The chain uses TRBV20-1 and TRBJ1-5, with D tentatively TRBD1 (5 bases). The CDR3 length is 14 residues. Germline lookup yields CDR1 DFQATT and CDR2 SNEGSKA (reference sequence). V gave up 3 bases and J gave up 3 bases, with 12 bases separating them. DNA for the CDR3: TGCAGTGCTAGTTCCGGGGGTATCAATCAGCCCCAGCATTTT. It codes for CSASSGGINQPQHF.

V and J are TRBV5-6 and TRBJ2-1; tentatively, D is TRBD1 (8 bases). CDR1 is SGHDT, CDR2 YYEEEE, per germline. The CDR3 is made up of 15 amino acids. Trimming removed 4 bases from V and 4 bases from J, with 15 bases in between. Written as DNA, the CDR3 is TGTGCCAGCAGCCTAAAACAGGGGGGGTACAATGAGCAGTTCTTC. This translates into CASSLKQGGYNEQFF.

The V and J genes are TRBV23-1 and TRBJ1-1, with no clear D. TRBV23-1 is known as an ORF, though its function is uncertain. Trimming stripped 2 bases from V and 3 bases from J, with 13 bases between. CDR3 length: 15 residues. Written as DNA, the CDR3 is TGCGCCAGCAGTCAAATCCCGCGCGTGGACACTGAAGCTTTCTTT. Amino acids: CASSQIPRVDTEAFF.

This clone was seen a few times. V and J are TRBV6-5 and TRBJ1-1; D call uncertain. The CDR3 has 15 amino acids. V lost 8 bases, J lost 5 bases, and 21 bases lay in between. Germline V CDR1 and CDR2: MNHEY, SVGAGI. The CDR3, as DNA: TGTGCCAGCCTAATATCAACAGTTCCCAATACTGAAGCTTTCTTT. Its translation is CASLISTVPNTEAFF.

The chain uses TRBV7-6 and TRBJ2-1; 10 bases align to TRBD2. Germline CDR1 is SGHVS and CDR2 is FNYEAQ. This CDR3 contains 20 residues. With 3 bases clipped from V and 8 bases from J, the junction kept 22 bases outside the gene matches. The CDR3 protein is CASSFTGEPSGSGGWDEQFF. The CDR3 DNA is TGTGCCAGCAGCTTTACAGGGGAGCCTAGCGGGAGTGGTGGTTGGGATGAGCAGTTCTTC.

The CDR3 is CASSLSVVQTYEQYF. The CDR3 DNA reads as TGCGCCAGCAGCTTATCGGTGGTACAGACCTACGAGCAGTACTTC. The rearrangement uses TRBV5-1 and TRBJ2-7; D is unclear. Per the germline V gene, CDR1 is SGHRS and CDR2 is YFSETQ. The CDR3 is 15 residues long. The ends were cut back, 2 bases at V and 2 bases at J, with 14 bases in the middle.

V usage is TRBV13 and J usage is TRBJ2-1, with D possibly being TRBD1 (6 bases). V lost 5 bases and J lost 1, with 15 bases in between. Germline values: CDR1 PRHDT, CDR2 FYEKMQ (reference sequence). This CDR3 is built from 16 residues. CDR3 DNA: TGTGCCAGCAGCCACAGACAGGTACTTTCCTACAATGAGCAGTTCTTC. Translating gives CASSHRQVLSYNEQFF.

The chain joins TRBV18 to TRBJ1-3; the match to TRBD1 covers 8 bases. Germline CDR1 reads KGHSH; CDR2 reads LQKENI. V lost 4 bases, J lost 2 bases, and 4 bases stayed unmatched. This CDR3 contains 15 residues. The chain's CDR3 is CASSLQGATGNTIYF. The CDR3 DNA reads TGTGCCAGCTCACTCCAGGGGGCAACTGGAAACACCATATATTTT.

This clone has just one count. The chain couples TRBV27 to TRBJ1-2, with D tentatively TRBD1 (5 bases). V lost 2 bases, J lost 8 bases, and 18 bases lay in between. Germline lookup yields CDR1 MNHEY and CDR2 SMNVEV (reference sequence). This CDR3 region has 15 residues. CDR3 sequence reads: CASSLGQGPLLGYTF. In nucleotides, the CDR3 is TGTGCCAGCAGTTTAGGGCAGGGTCCCCTTCTGGGCTACACCTTC.

J is TRBJ1-2 and V is TRBV4-1, with 7 bases aligning to TRBD1. The CDR3 loop spans 17 amino acids. V lost 0 bases, J lost 5 bases, and 12 bases stayed unmatched. Germline CDR1 and CDR2: MGHRA and YSYEKL. The CDR3 protein is CASSQEPEGAKTYGYTF. CDR3 nucleotide sequence: TGCGCCAGCAGCCAAGAGCCGGAGGGGGCGAAAACATATGGCTACACCTTC.

The J gene is TRBJ2-1, the V gene TRBV19; D gene unclear. V was trimmed by 1 base and J by 6 bases, leaving 10 bases between them. The germline CDR1 and CDR2 sequences are LNHDA and SQIVND (reference sequence). The CDR3 sequence is 14 residues long. CDR3 bases: TGTGCCAGTAGTATAGGCGCCGCCGGCAATGAGCAGTTCTTC. It is translated as CASSIGAAGNEQFF.

This rearrangement joins TRBV27 to TRBJ2-5; 11 bases agree with TRBD1. The length of the CDR3 is 18 residues. The germline gives CDR1 MNHEY, CDR2 SMNVEV (reference sequence). With V trimmed by 4 bases and J by 1 base, 11 bases remained unmatched. In nucleotides, the CDR3 is TGTGCCAGCAGTTCCCTTTTAACCGGGACAGGGGGCCAAGAGACCCAGTACTTC. This sequence encodes CASSSLLTGTGGQETQYF.

This chain connects TRBV20-1 to TRBJ1-2; D unclear. The CDR3 is made up of 11 amino acids. V lost 5 bases to trimming and J lost 4 bases, with 8 bases between them. Per the germline V gene, CDR1 is DFQATT and CDR2 is SNEGSKA (reference sequence). In nucleotides, the CDR3 is TGCAGTGCTCCCCCCGGCTATGGCTACACCTTC. Its protein is CSAPPGYGYTF.

The CDR3 DNA reads TGTGCCAGCAGTTTCCTTGGGGAGGGGTTTCACTACGAGCAGTACTTC. It codes for CASSFLGEGFHYEQYF. The rearrangement uses TRBV27 and TRBJ2-7, with 7 bases lining up with TRBD2. With 3 bases clipped from V and 3 bases from J, the junction kept 11 bases outside the gene matches. Germline CDR1 and CDR2: MNHEY and SMNVEV (reference sequence). CDR3 length: 16 residues.

This chain uses TRBV5-1 with TRBJ1-4, with a tentative D call TRBD1 (6 bases). CDR1 and CDR2 from the germline V gene are SGHRS and YFSETQ. The V end was cut by 3 bases, the J end by 3 bases, with 15 bases between. The CDR3 is 16 amino acids. CDR3 DNA sequence: TGCGCCAGCAGCTCTCAGGGGATACCCGCTAATGAAAAACTGTTTTTT. As protein: CASSSQGIPANEKLFF.

The CDR3 here is CASSSLAGEGNEQFF. The CDR3, as DNA: TGCGCCAGCAGCTCCCTAGCGGGAGAGGGGAATGAGCAGTTCTTC. This chain links TRBV5-1 with TRBJ2-1; 10 bases line up with TRBD2. The CDR3 extends over 15 amino acids. Looked up from germline, CDR1 is SGHRS and CDR2 is YFSETQ. J lost 7 bases, V lost 3 bases, and 7 bases had no gene match.

The rearrangement links TRBV28 to TRBJ2-2, with 7 bases fitting TRBD1. J lost 4 bases, V lost 6 bases, and 14 bases had no gene match. The CDR3 has 17 residues. Germline assignment: CDR1 MDHEN and CDR2 SYDVKM. The CDR3 protein is CASSPSSQGSGTGELFF. CDR3 DNA: TGTGCCAGCAGCCCATCCTCACAGGGGTCGGGCACCGGGGAGCTGTTTTTT.

V gene TRBV27 combines with J gene TRBJ2-7, with 7 bases matching TRBD2. The germline V gene has CDR1 MNHEY and CDR2 SMNVEV (reference sequence). CDR3 length: 17 residues. V shed 2 bases and J 4 bases; nucleotides not matched to a gene: 14. The CDR3 sequence is CASSLSPPGGPRYEQYF. CDR3 DNA: TGTGCCAGCAGTTTAAGCCCGCCGGGAGGCCCAAGGTACGAGCAGTACTTC.

The chain joins TRBV29-1 to TRBJ1-2; TRBD1 aligns across 12 bases. This CDR3 comprises 15 residues. Germline values: CDR1 SQVTM, CDR2 ANQGSEA. V trimming: 2 bases; J trimming: 3 bases; junction bases outside the gene matches: 4. The CDR3 sequence is CSVELGTGGDYGYTF. As DNA, the CDR3 is TGCAGCGTTGAACTCGGGACAGGGGGCGACTATGGCTACACCTTC.

In this sample, this clone turned up once. The chain recombines TRBV5-4 with TRBJ2-7; unclear D gene. There are 14 residues in the CDR3. The V end lost 5 bases, the J end lost 0 bases, and 12 bases lay between the germline ends. Germline-derived CDR1 and CDR2 are SGHNT and YYREEE (reference sequence). CDR3 nucleotide sequence: TGTGCCAGCAGACATATGGCTGGCTCCTACGAGCAGTACTTC. Translation gives CASRHMAGSYEQYF.

The chain employs TRBV18 and TRBJ1-3, with 7 bases identical to TRBD1. Germline-derived CDR1 and CDR2 are KGHSH and LQKENI. V trimming: 4 bases; J trimming: 0 bases; junction bases outside the gene matches: 6. The CDR3 spans 16 residues. In DNA form, the CDR3 reads TGTGCCAGCTCACGCGGGACAGAGAGCTCTGGAAACACCATATATTTT. Protein: CASSRGTESSGNTIYF.